The 19 T cell receptor beta chains below come from one sample, sequenced in a study of human T cells and chemical hapten exposure. Time point indicated: pre-sensitization, week 0. Treatment denoted: therapeutic diphenylcyclopropenone sensitization with weekly scalp DPC. Via MiXCR, TCRdb re-called the RACE reads, giving one row per CDR3 protein. The profile covers roughly 40,000 distinct CDR3 sequences, with around 12% appearing a single time and 4.5% to 7% taken by the ten largest. The source material was whole blood, sampled in connection with sensitization to the hapten diphenylcyclopropenone (DPC). These TCRs come from a woman aged 25-40 years with alopecia areata. Some clones in this sample may be carry-over from other donors' samples.

The rearrangement joins TRBV9 to TRBJ2-7; the match to TRBD1 covers 8 bases. Germline V gene sequence: CDR1 SGDLS, CDR2 YYNGEE. This CDR3 is built from 14 residues. The V segment lost 4 bases and the J segment 4 bases; nucleotides outside the gene matches: 7. The CDR3 nucleotides read TGTGCCAGCAGCAGTTCAAGGACAGGGTACGAGCAGTACTTC. Residues: CASSSSRTGYEQYF.

The rearrangement uses TRBV6-5 and TRBJ2-4; D is undetermined. Germline V gene sequence: CDR1 MNHEY, CDR2 SVGAGI. The CDR3 has 11 residues. V gave up 4 bases and J gave up 8 bases, with 6 bases separating them. CDR3 sequence (DNA): TGTGCCAGCAGTTCCCGAGACATTCAGTACTTC. Translated, it gives CASSSRDIQYF.

Many counts were recorded for this clonotype. The rearrangement joins TRBV9 to TRBJ2-5, with a possible D match to TRBD2 (6 bases). Deletions cut 3 bases from V and 4 bases from J, with 13 bases between. The germline CDR1 and CDR2 sequences are SGDLS and YYNGEE. This CDR3 has 14 amino acids. The chain's CDR3 is CASSGGGLLETQYF. The CDR3 coding sequence is TGTGCCAGCAGCGGTGGGGGGTTGTTAGAGACCCAGTACTTC.

This clonotype was seen many times. V gene TRBV6-2 or TRBV6-3 combines with J gene TRBJ1-3; D is perhaps TRBD1 (6 bases). CDR1 and CDR2 from the germline V gene are MNHEY and SVGEGT. CDR3 length equals 15 residues. V lost 4 bases, J lost 4 bases, and 14 bases lay in between. The CDR3 reads CASSSYRDPGNTIYF. In DNA, the CDR3 is TGTGCCAGCAGTTCTTACAGGGACCCCGGAAACACCATATATTTT.

The chain has TRBV11-2 and TRBJ1-2; the D gene is possibly TRBD1 (5 bases). Germline CDR1 reads SGHAT; CDR2 reads FQNNGV. The germline V and J ends were trimmed by 1 base and 2 bases, with 8 bases remaining between them. The CDR3 totals 14 residues. CDR3 nucleotides: TGTGCCAGCAGCTTAGGGCAGGGAAACTATGGCTACACCTTC. Encoded protein: CASSLGQGNYGYTF. The full variable domain, completed using reference TRBV11-2 and TRBJ1-2, is EAGVAQSPRYKIIEKRQSVAFWCNPISGHATLYWYQQILGQGPKLLIQFQNNGVVDDSQLPKDRFSAERLKGVDSTLKIQPAKLEDSAVYLCASSLGQGNYGYTFGSGTRLTVV.

This clonotype was seen many times. The chain combines TRBV7-3 with TRBJ2-3; D unresolved. Trimming shortened V by 0 bases and J by 1 base, and 8 bases separated the two germline ends. Germline V CDR1 and CDR2: SGHTA, FQGTGA. The CDR3 has 15 residues. CDR3 region: CASSLTSVRTDTQYF. The CDR3 DNA reads TGTGCCAGCAGCTTAACGAGCGTTCGCACAGATACGCAGTATTTT.

This clonotype has more than one count but fewer than ten. This rearrangement joins TRBV7-2 to TRBJ2-1; D is unresolved. The CDR3 sequence is 13 residues long. The ends were cut back, 3 bases at V and 3 bases at J, with 6 bases in the middle. Germline lookup yields CDR1 SGHTA and CDR2 FQGNSA. CDR3 in amino acids: CASSLGHYNEQFF. The CDR3 nucleotides are TGTGCCAGCAGCTTGGGCCACTACAATGAGCAGTTCTTC. The whole variable domain, remainder taken from reference TRBV7-2 and TRBJ2-1, is GAGVSQSPSNKVTEKGKDVELRCDPISGHTALYWYRQSLGQGLEFLIYFQGNSAPDKSGLPSDRFSAERTGGSVSTLTIQRTQQEDSAVYLCASSLGHYNEQFFGPGTRLTVL.

This clonotype was seen ten or more times. CDR3 sequence (DNA): TGTGCTAGTGGTCCCGACACTAACTATGGCTACACCTTC. It is translated as CASGPDTNYGYTF. The chain links TRBV12-5 to TRBJ1-2; no clear D. The CDR3 sequence is 13 residues long. Trimming took 5 bases from V and 0 from J, leaving 7 bases between them. Germline CDR1 reads LGHNT; CDR2 reads FRNRAP.

This clonotype has ten or more counts. J is TRBJ1-3 and V is TRBV28, with 10 bases lining up with TRBD1. Germline-derived CDR1 and CDR2 are MDHEN and SYDVKM. This CDR3 has 15 amino acids. J lost 8 bases, V lost 2 bases, and 6 bases had no gene match. The CDR3 coding sequence is TGTGCCAGCAGTTTACGGACAGGGGGTGGGTACACCATATATTTT. Translated: CASSLRTGGGYTIYF.

The CDR3 DNA sequence: TGTGCCAGCAGCACCCAAATCGGTGCGGGAATGGCAGATACGCAGTATTTT. It yields the protein CASSTQIGAGMADTQYF. The gene calls are TRBV7-2 and TRBJ2-3; a weak D match, TRBD2 (6 bases). Trimming cost V 5 bases and J 4 bases, with 22 bases left between them. The CDR3 spans 17 residues. Germline V gene data show CDR1 as SGHTA and CDR2 as FQGNSA.

This clonotype was picked up a small number of times. J is TRBJ2-7 and V is TRBV9; 8 bases are a match to TRBD1. Germline lookup yields CDR1 SGDLS and CDR2 YYNGEE. The CDR3 length is 14 residues. The J segment lost 3 bases and the V segment lost 3 bases, leaving 5 bases of the junction unmatched. In nucleotides, the CDR3 is TGTGCCAGCAGCGCTCAGGGGGCGAGCTACGAGCAGTACTTC. Translation gives CASSAQGASYEQYF.

The chain employs TRBV28 and TRBJ1-1; maybe TRBD1 (5 bases). Per the germline V gene, CDR1 is MDHEN and CDR2 is SYDVKM. The CDR3 has 13 residues. Deletions cut 6 bases from V and 1 base from J, with 9 bases between. In nucleotides, the CDR3 is TGTGCCAGCAGACCTGACAGGAACACTGAAGCTTTCTTT. This translates into CASRPDRNTEAFF.

This clonotype has at least ten counts. The chain has TRBV5-1 and TRBJ1-1; D unresolved. The CDR3 is 14 residues long. The V gene's germline CDR1 is SGHRS and CDR2 YFSETQ. The V end was cut by 4 bases, the J end by 3 bases, with 13 bases between. The DNA of the CDR3 is TGCGCCAGCAGCGAACCGGGCCAGTACACTGAAGCTTTCTTT. The encoded protein is CASSEPGQYTEAFF.

There are many counts of this clonotype. The rearrangement joins TRBV12-3 or TRBV12-4 to TRBJ1-2; 10 bases align to TRBD1. V dropped 7 bases and J dropped 2; count of bases not matched to a gene: 16. CDR3 length: 18 amino acids. The CDR3 here is CASNPIDRGRGVNYGYTF. CDR3 DNA: TGTGCCAGCAACCCGATTGACAGGGGGCGCGGGGTGAACTATGGCTACACCTTC.

The chain recombines TRBV4-3 with TRBJ2-7; 7 bases are shared with TRBD1. The length of the CDR3 is 16 residues. The ends lost 4 bases at V and 6 bases at J; junction bases unmatched: 15. Germline V gene lookup returns CDR1 LGHNA and CDR2 YSLEER. CDR3 residues: CASSPQRGLELSEQYF. CDR3 coding DNA: TGCGCCAGCAGCCCCCAAAGGGGGCTGGAACTCAGCGAGCAGTACTTC.

The chain couples TRBV4-3 to TRBJ2-1; tentative D call: TRBD2 (5 bases). CDR3 length: 19 residues. Between the trimmed V and J ends, which lost 0 bases and 6 bases, there was a span of 24 bases. CDR1 and CDR2 (germline): LGHNA, YSLEER. This chain's CDR3 is CASSQDLKRRLAQGNEQFF. In DNA, the CDR3 is TGCGCCAGCAGCCAAGATCTAAAGCGGCGGTTAGCTCAAGGCAATGAGCAGTTCTTC.

The CDR3 reads CATSRDKKQPQHF. The CDR3 nucleotides read TGTGCCACCAGCAGAGATAAGAAACAGCCCCAGCATTTT. The rearrangement links TRBV15 to TRBJ1-5; no clear D. The CDR3 is made up of 13 amino acids. V lost 0 bases to trimming and J lost 7 bases, with 7 bases between them. Germline assignment: CDR1 LNHNV and CDR2 YYDKDF (reference sequence).

This clonotype was counted many times. The chain links TRBV2 to TRBJ1-6; D is undetermined. CDR1 and CDR2 (germline): SNHLY, FYNNEI. Trimming pared 4 bases from V and 7 bases from J, leaving 2 bases between. CDR3 size: 11 residues. In DNA, the CDR3 is TGTGCCAGCAGTGTCAATTCACCCCTCCACTTT. As protein: CASSVNSPLHF.

The table lists this clonotype with many counts. The chain combines TRBV20-1 with TRBJ1-5; D is uncertain. The CDR3 consists of 11 residues. Deletions cut 5 bases from V and 7 bases from J, with 9 bases between. The germline V gene encodes CDR1 DFQATT and CDR2 SNEGSKA (reference sequence). This CDR3 is CSAQAGQPQHF. CDR3 nucleotide sequence: TGCAGTGCTCAAGCTGGGCAGCCCCAGCATTTT.